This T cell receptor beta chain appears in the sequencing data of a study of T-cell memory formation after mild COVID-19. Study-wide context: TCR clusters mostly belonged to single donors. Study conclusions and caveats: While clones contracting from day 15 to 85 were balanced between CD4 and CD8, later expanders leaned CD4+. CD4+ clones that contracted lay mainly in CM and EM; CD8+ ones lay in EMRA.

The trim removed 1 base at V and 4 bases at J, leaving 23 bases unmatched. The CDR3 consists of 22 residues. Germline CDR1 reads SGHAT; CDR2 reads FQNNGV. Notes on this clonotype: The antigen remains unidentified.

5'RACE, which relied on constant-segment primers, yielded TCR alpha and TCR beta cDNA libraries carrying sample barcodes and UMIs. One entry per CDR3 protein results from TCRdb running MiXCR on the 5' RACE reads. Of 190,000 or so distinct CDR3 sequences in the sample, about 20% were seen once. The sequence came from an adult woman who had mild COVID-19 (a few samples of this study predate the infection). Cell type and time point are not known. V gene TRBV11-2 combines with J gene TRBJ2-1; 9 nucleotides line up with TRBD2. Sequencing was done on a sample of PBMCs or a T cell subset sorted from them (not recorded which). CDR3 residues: CASSLGGWLAGTGQRSYNEQFF. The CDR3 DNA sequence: TGTGCCAGCAGCTTAGGCGGGTGGCTAGCGGGGACCGGACAGAGATCTTACAATGAGCAGTTCTTC.